The 12 T cell receptor beta chains below come from one sample, sequenced in a study of response to subunit inactivated influenza vaccine. TCRdb re-called the RT-PCR reads with MiXCR, one entry per CDR3 protein. Of about 180,000 distinct CDR3 sequences in the sample, around 8.8% are singletons; the top ten hold 11%. Sample: non-naive T cells sorted from PBMCs, taken on the day of vaccination. All receptors come from a man between 50 and 59 years old who received an inactivated influenza vaccine.

The genes are TRBV5-1 and TRBJ2-2; D could derive from TRBD1 or TRBD2 (5 bases each). Germline V gene lookup returns CDR1 SGHRS and CDR2 YFSETQ. The CDR3 has 16 residues. V lost 5 bases, J lost 4 bases, and 18 bases lay in between. DNA of the CDR3: TGCGCCAGCAGGCCGGACACCGGCCGGGGCACCGGGGAGCTGTTTTTT. Its protein is CASRPDTGRGTGELFF.

The V call is TRBV6-5, the J call TRBJ2-3; TRBD1 matches 9 bases. CDR1 is MNHEY, CDR2 SVGAGI, per germline. The trim removed 2 bases at V and 4 bases at J, leaving 7 bases unmatched. This CDR3 has 16 amino acids. The CDR3 protein is CASSYHGTGLSDTQYF. Written as DNA, the CDR3 is TGTGCCAGCAGTTACCACGGGACAGGGCTCTCAGATACGCAGTATTTT.

This clonotype was seen more than once but under ten times. The chain combines TRBV11-2 with TRBJ2-3; unclear D gene. V was pared by 4 bases and J by 2 bases, with 7 bases between. Germline CDR1 SGHAT, CDR2 FQNNGV. The CDR3 loop spans 13 amino acids. CDR3 loop: CASSSINTDTQYF. CDR3 coding DNA: TGTGCCAGCAGCTCCATCAACACAGATACGCAGTATTTT.

The V and J genes are TRBV7-9 and TRBJ1-4; D is undetermined. This CDR3 comprises 15 residues. Germline lookup yields CDR1 SEHNR and CDR2 FQNEAQ (reference sequence). V shed 4 bases and J shed 0 bases, with 9 bases lying between them. The CDR3 sequence is CASSSPGATNEKLFF. In DNA form, the CDR3 reads TGTGCCAGCAGCTCGCCGGGTGCAACTAATGAAAAACTGTTTTTT. Based on the CDR3 plus reference TRBV7-9 and TRBJ1-4, the full variable domain is DTGVSQNPRHKITKRGQNVTFRCDPISEHNRLYWYRQTLGQGPEFLTYFQNEAQLEKSRLLSDRFSAERPKGSFSTLEIQRTEQGDSAMYLCASSSPGATNEKLFFGSGTQLSVL.

The chain is built from TRBV3-1 and TRBJ1-1; a weak D match, TRBD1 (5 bases). This CDR3 region has 16 residues. Germline assignment: CDR1 LGHDT and CDR2 YNNKEL (reference sequence). Trimming stripped 1 base from V and 0 bases from J, with 12 bases between. The DNA of the CDR3 is TGTGCCAGCAGCCAAGGAATTGGGACTATGAACACTGAAGCTTTCTTT. Translation gives CASSQGIGTMNTEAFF.

This clonotype was counted a single time. This chain uses TRBV7-9 with TRBJ2-3; D perhaps matches TRBD1 (6 bases). Matching the DNA end better, TRBJ1-5 makes the J call doubtful. CDR3 length: 15 residues. CDR1 and CDR2 (germline): SEHNR, FQNEAQ (reference sequence). Here the CDR3 DNA reads TGTGCCAGCAGCTCGACAGTGGGGGGCACAGATACGCAGCATTTT. As protein: CASSSTVGGTDTQHF.

This chain connects TRBV20-1 to TRBJ1-2; no clear D. Germline V gene lookup returns CDR1 DFQATT and CDR2 SNEGSKA (reference sequence). The V and J ends lost 3 bases and 8 bases respectively, with 13 bases between them. CDR3 length: 12 amino acids. The CDR3 nucleotides read TGCAGTGCTAGTGGTGGGTTTGGAGGCTACACCTTC. Protein: CSASGGFGGYTF.

There are a few counts of this clonotype. This chain joins TRBV7-9 and TRBJ2-1, with 8 bases identical to TRBD2. Per germline, CDR1 SEHNR and CDR2 FQNEAQ (reference sequence). The CDR3 consists of 17 residues. The V segment lost 4 bases and the J segment 0 bases; nucleotides outside the gene matches: 8. This chain's CDR3 is CASSSIKSGSSYNEQFF. The CDR3 DNA reads TGTGCCAGCAGCTCAATAAAAAGCGGGAGCTCCTACAATGAGCAGTTCTTC.

J is TRBJ2-7 and V is TRBV6-5; 8 bases line up with TRBD1. The J segment lost 2 bases and the V segment lost 1 base, leaving 4 bases of the junction unmatched. Germline V gene data show CDR1 as MNHEY and CDR2 as SVGAGI. CDR3 length equals 15 residues. The CDR3: CASSYWGQATYEQYF. The CDR3 nucleotides read TGTGCCAGCAGTTACTGGGGACAGGCTACCTACGAGCAGTACTTC.

This rearrangement joins TRBV3-1 to TRBJ2-2, with 11 bases matching TRBD1. This CDR3 spans 16 amino acids. Germline assignment: CDR1 LGHDT and CDR2 YNNKEL (reference sequence). J was trimmed by 3 bases and V by 6 bases; bases with no gene match: 6. The CDR3 DNA reads as TGTGCCAGCAGACCGAGGACAGGGGGCTACACCGGGGAGCTGTTTTTT. Its protein is CASRPRTGGYTGELFF.

This clonotype was observed a handful of times. This sequence joins TRBV20-1 and TRBJ2-4; possible D gene TRBD1, 6 bases. Looked up from germline, CDR1 is DFQATT and CDR2 is SNEGSKA (reference sequence). V lost 1 base, J lost 8 bases, and 12 bases lay in between. The CDR3 covers 13 residues. The chain's CDR3 is CSARGRGRDIQYF. CDR3 in DNA: TGCAGTGCTAGAGGCAGGGGTCGGGACATTCAGTACTTC.

This clonotype was seen ten or more times. This rearrangement joins TRBV11-2 to TRBJ1-1; weak D call: TRBD1 (6 bases). Trimming pared 5 bases from V and 1 base from J, leaving 17 bases between. Germline CDR1 SGHAT, CDR2 FQNNGV. This CDR3 has 16 residues. The CDR3 bases are TGTGCCAGCAGCCCAGGGGCCGAACCATGGAACACTGAAGCTTTCTTT. Translating gives CASSPGAEPWNTEAFF.